Reported below is one TCR beta chain. Its antigen is unknown. The data are from a study of OX40 agonist ivuxolimab in advanced cancers. Whole-study findings and limits: CD8+ T cells averaged more expanded clones than CD4+.

The CDR3 runs 16 residues. CDR1 SGHNT and CDR2 YENEEA come from the germline V gene. V lost 5 bases to trimming and J lost 3 bases; unmatched junction nucleotides: 8. Sequencing used immunoSEQ multiplex PCR; TCRdb keeps in-frame clones, though not all of them. The data contain more than 20,000 clones, about 85% of them singletons. The chain couples TRBV11-3 to TRBJ2-3; 10 bases agree with TRBD1. Sequenced here: CD4+ or CD8+ T cells sorted from blood, sampled in a trial of the OX40 agonist ivuxolimab. The source is an adult with an advanced solid tumor such as melanoma, head and neck, liver or kidney cancer. The DNA of the CDR3 is TGTGCCAGCAGCCCCTGGACAGGGGGGGTTACAGATACGCAGTATTTT. Amino acids: CASSPWTGGVTDTQYF.